The present entry profiles one T cell receptor (beta chain) with its context. Clones were sequenced by immunoSEQ multiplex PCR, and TCRdb holds only the in-frame ones, with some missing. The profile covers about 79,000 clones, with roughly 93% appearing a single time and over 0.95% taken by the ten largest. These data come from a study of control samples from healthy donors and cancer patients. V was cut by 2 bases and J by 3 bases, with 8 bases left in between. Germline V gene sequence: CDR1 MNHEY, CDR2 SVGAGI. The CDR3 runs 15 residues. Sequencing was done on a sample of PBMCs. The TCR was taken from a woman aged 40 to 50 with lung cancer. This sequence joins TRBV6-5 and TRBJ2-6, with D unresolved. Written as DNA, the CDR3 is TGTGCCAGCAGTTACACTTTTGGTGGGGCCAACGTCCTGACTTTC. It is translated as CASSYTFGGANVLTF.